This T cell receptor beta chain appears in the sequencing data of a study of OX40 agonist ivuxolimab in advanced cancers. Here immunoSEQ multiplex PCR was the method, and the copy in TCRdb shows in-frame clones only, minus some. The repertoire has tens of thousands of clones, 84% of them found once; the top ten carry less than 4%. The CDR3 runs 13 residues. The sequence was obtained from an adult with an advanced solid tumor such as melanoma, head and neck, liver or kidney cancer. The sequenced sample was CD4+ or CD8+ T cells sorted from blood, obtained in a trial of the OX40 agonist ivuxolimab. V is TRBV1 and J is TRBJ2-7; TRBD2 reflects the table's D call only, with no check against the DNA. TRBV1 constitutes a pseudogene. Written as DNA, the CDR3 is TGCACCAGCAGCCACCCCGGCTCCTACGAGCAGTACTTC. This codes for CTSSHPGSYEQYF.